Each of the 27 T cell receptor beta chains below was sequenced from the same sample in a study of cytomegalovirus exposure and HLA in healthy donors. The PCR was carried out with 60 Vbeta primers and 13 Jbeta primers. Method: immunoSEQ multiplex PCR; TCRdb's copy keeps in-frame clones and lacks some. The sample records more than 85,000 clones, approximately 70% being singletons. Material for sequencing was PBMCs. These receptors were obtained from a man younger than 45 in good health and CMV-seronegative.

The V and J genes are TRBV5-6 and TRBJ2-2; TRBD2 aligns across 12 bases. Germline CDR1 reads SGHDT; CDR2 reads YYEEEE. Trimming removed 1 base from V and 8 bases from J; junction bases left unmatched: 9. This CDR3 contains 17 residues. As DNA, the CDR3 is TGTGCCAGCAGCTTGCTATTGCTAGCGGGAGGGCCTGGGGAGCTGTTTTTT. Translating gives CASSLLLLAGGPGELFF.

V gene TRBV6-4 combines with J gene TRBJ2-3; the D is unclear. Deletions cut 4 bases from V and 0 bases from J, with 11 bases between. Looked up from germline, CDR1 is MRHNA and CDR2 is SNTAGT. This CDR3 has 15 amino acids. CDR3 coding DNA: TGTGCCAGCAGTGCTACCTGGGCTAGCACAGATACGCAGTATTTT. Translating it yields CASSATWASTDTQYF.

The chain links TRBV4-3 to TRBJ1-5, with D perhaps matching TRBD1 (5 bases). The V gene's germline CDR1 is LGHNA and CDR2 YSLEER. The length of the CDR3 is 15 residues. Trimming stripped 2 bases from V and 6 bases from J, with 14 bases between. Here the CDR3 reads CASSQITGEGQPQHF. The DNA of the CDR3 is TGCGCCAGCAGCCAAATAACGGGGGAGGGTCAGCCCCAGCATTTT.

This clone was recorded a few times. This chain joins TRBV30 and TRBJ2-1; TRBD2 agrees at 9 bases. Germline CDR1 reads GTSNPN; CDR2 reads SVGIG (reference sequence). This CDR3 contains 14 residues. V was pared by 5 bases and J by 12 bases, with 14 bases of the junction left unmatched. The CDR3, as DNA: TGTGCCTGGGGGGCGAAGGCGGGAGGGCCCTCGCAGTTCTTC. It is translated as CAWGAKAGGPSQFF.

A few counts support this clone. V usage is TRBV19 and J usage is TRBJ2-7, with TRBD1 matching 9 bases. Trimming took 0 bases from V and 0 from J; bases not matched to a gene: 9. CDR3 length equals 18 residues. Germline loops: CDR1 LNHDA, CDR2 SQIVND (reference sequence). CDR3 sequence (DNA): TGTGCCAGTAGTATAGACCTTAGGGGACAGGGAGACTCCTACGAGCAGTACTTC. Translation gives CASSIDLRGQGDSYEQYF. Supplemented by reference TRBV19 and TRBJ2-7, the full variable domain reads DGGITQSPKYLFRKEGQNVTLSCEQNLNHDAMYWYRQDPGQGLRLIYYSQIVNDFQKGDIAEGYSVSREKKESFPLTVTSAQKNPTAFYLCASSIDLRGQGDSYEQYFGPGTRLTVT.

The genes are TRBV19 and TRBJ1-2, with TRBD1 as a possible D gene (6 bases). Trimming removed 5 bases from V and 2 bases from J, with 18 bases in between. The CDR3 is 16 amino acids. Germline CDR1 and CDR2: LNHDA and SQIVND (reference sequence). This CDR3 is CASSYRANFVNYGYTF. CDR3 sequence (DNA): TGTGCCAGTAGTTACAGGGCCAACTTCGTGAACTATGGCTACACCTTC.

V usage is TRBV25-1 and J usage is TRBJ2-3, with TRBD1 matching over 7 bases. The CDR3 runs 16 residues. Trimming took 1 base from V and 0 from J; bases not matched to a gene: 4. Germline values: CDR1 MGHDK, CDR2 SYGVNS. The CDR3 sequence: CASSEFGQASTDTQYF. CDR3 nucleotide sequence: TGTGCCAGCAGTGAATTTGGACAGGCGAGCACAGATACGCAGTATTTT.

The J gene is TRBJ1-1, the V gene TRBV7-3; the D gene is possibly TRBD1 (6 bases). Deletions cut 0 bases from V and 1 base from J, with 6 bases between. This CDR3 is 14 amino acids long. From germline, CDR1 is SGHTA and CDR2 FQGTGA. The CDR3 loop reads CASSLTGGNTEAFF. CDR3 bases: TGTGCCAGCAGCTTAACAGGGGGGAACACTGAAGCTTTCTTT.

This sequence joins TRBV11-2 and TRBJ2-7; 7 bases line up with TRBD1. V lost 6 bases to trimming and J lost 2 bases; unmatched junction nucleotides: 16. The CDR3 runs to 17 residues. The germline V gene encodes CDR1 SGHAT and CDR2 FQNNGV. The CDR3 protein is CASSPTNRQGRPYEQYF. DNA for the CDR3: TGTGCCAGCAGTCCTACCAACCGACAGGGAAGACCCTACGAGCAGTACTTC.

The genes are TRBV27 and TRBJ2-1; TRBD2 agrees at 8 bases. J was trimmed by 5 bases and V by 10 bases; bases with no gene match: 7. Germline values: CDR1 MNHEY, CDR2 SMNVEV (reference sequence). CDR3 size: 13 residues. The DNA of the CDR3 is TGTGCCACCGGACTAGCCCCCCACAATGAGCAGTTCTTC. Translation gives CATGLAPHNEQFF.

The chain is built from TRBV21-1 and TRBJ2-7; TRBD1 was called by the table and not checked on the DNA. TRBV21-1 is listed as a pseudogene. The CDR3 runs to 16 residues. Here the CDR3 DNA reads TGTGCCAGCAGCGCCCGGGACAGGGGGAGGACCTACGAGCAGTACTTC. As protein: CASSARDRGRTYEQYF.

CDR3 nucleotides: TGTGCCAGCAGCCCGACTGGGGAGACCCAGTACTTC. Translating it yields CASSPTGETQYF. The chain uses TRBV7-6 and TRBJ2-5; D gene ambiguous. CDR3 length: 12 amino acids. V was cut by 5 bases and J by 5 bases, with 9 bases left in between. The germline V gene encodes CDR1 SGHVS and CDR2 FNYEAQ.

This clone was counted a few times. The rearrangement joins TRBV5-5 to TRBJ1-1, with D hard to call. V lost 1 base to trimming and J lost 2 bases, with 12 bases between them. This CDR3 region has 15 residues. Germline CDR1 SGHKS, CDR2 YYEKEE (reference sequence). CDR3 residues: CASSLYLWQNTEAFF. The CDR3 nucleotides read TGTGCCAGCAGCTTGTATCTTTGGCAAAACACTGAAGCTTTCTTT.

The genes are TRBV9 and TRBJ2-3; 10 bases match TRBD1. CDR3 size: 19 residues. Germline lookup yields CDR1 SGDLS and CDR2 YYNGEE. J lost 7 bases, V lost 3 bases, and 20 bases had no gene match. CDR3 sequence reads: CASSERGDSGQGRANTQYF. The CDR3 nucleotides are TGTGCCAGCAGCGAGAGAGGAGACTCGGGACAGGGGAGGGCGAATACGCAGTATTTT.

This chain links TRBV19 with TRBJ2-2; D perhaps matches TRBD2 (5 bases). The CDR3 is 14 amino acids. Trimming removed 4 bases at V and 5 bases at J, with 11 bases between. From germline, CDR1 is LNHDA and CDR2 SQIVND (reference sequence). CDR3 DNA sequence: TGTGCCAGTAGTAGGTCTAGCCGTACCGGGGAGCTGTTTTTT. Amino acid sequence: CASSRSSRTGELFF. Combining the CDR3 with reference TRBV19 and TRBJ2-2 gives the whole variable domain DGGITQSPKYLFRKEGQNVTLSCEQNLNHDAMYWYRQDPGQGLRLIYYSQIVNDFQKGDIAEGYSVSREKKESFPLTVTSAQKNPTAFYLCASSRSSRTGELFFGEGSRLTVL.

The chain carries TRBV5-1 and TRBJ1-2; unclear D gene. The V and J ends lost 4 bases and 0 bases respectively, with 7 bases between them. The CDR3 has 13 residues. Germline CDR1 and CDR2: SGHRS and YFSETQ. CDR3 residues: CASSLTTNYGYTF. The CDR3 DNA reads TGCGCCAGCAGCCTTACAACTAACTATGGCTACACCTTC.

The CDR3 DNA is TGTGCCAGCAGCTTAGTAGTCCCTGGTCCAGGCGGGGGCTACACCTTC. This gives the protein CASSLVVPGPGGGYTF. V is TRBV7-2 and J is TRBJ1-2; D remains ambiguous. Germline V gene sequence: CDR1 SGHTA, CDR2 FQGNSA. V gave up 1 base and J gave up 8 bases, with 20 bases separating them. The CDR3 spans 16 residues.

This chain uses TRBV7-9 with TRBJ2-3; a possible D gene is TRBD1 (6 bases). The CDR3 is 16 residues long. Deletions cut 7 bases from V and 0 bases from J, with 17 bases between. The V gene's germline CDR1 is SEHNR and CDR2 FQNEAQ (reference sequence). CDR3 loop: CASTQTGTFSTDTQYF. The CDR3 nucleotides read TGTGCCAGCACCCAAACCGGGACATTTAGCACAGATACGCAGTATTTT.

V gene TRBV6-6 combines with J gene TRBJ1-1; no reliable D call. Per the germline V gene, CDR1 is MNHNY and CDR2 is SVGAGI (reference sequence). This CDR3 has 15 residues. V gave up 6 bases and J gave up 4 bases, with 18 bases separating them. For the CDR3, the DNA is TGTGCCAGCAGAAACACGGGGTTCCGGACCACTGAAGCTTTCTTT. Its protein is CASRNTGFRTTEAFF.

V is TRBV4-3 and J is TRBJ1-2; D unresolved. Germline V lookup: CDR1 LGHNA, CDR2 YSLEER. Trimming took 0 bases from V and 5 from J, leaving 7 bases between them. The CDR3 spans 13 residues. CDR3 coding DNA: TGCGCCAGCAGCCAAGAAACGGGTTATGGCTACACCTTC. Translation gives CASSQETGYGYTF.

This chain joins TRBV2 and TRBJ1-2; TRBD1 matches at 9 bases. The germline V gene has CDR1 SNHLY and CDR2 FYNNEI. The trim removed 4 bases at V and 4 bases at J, leaving 7 bases unmatched. There are 15 residues in the CDR3. The CDR3 sequence: CASSGRGQGLYGYTF. In DNA, the CDR3 is TGTGCCAGCAGTGGTAGGGGACAGGGTCTCTATGGCTACACCTTC.

The chain has TRBV30 and TRBJ2-3, with TRBD2 as a possible D gene (6 bases). Germline CDR1 is GTSNPN and CDR2 is SVGIG (reference sequence). This CDR3 spans 12 amino acids. The V end was cut by 2 bases, the J end by 5 bases, with 8 bases between. DNA for the CDR3: TGTGCCTGGAGTTTGGGGGGAGATACGCAGTATTTT. Translating it yields CAWSLGGDTQYF. Based on the CDR3 plus reference TRBV30 and TRBJ2-3, the full variable domain is SQTIHQWPATLVQPVGSPLSLECTVEGTSNPNLYWYRQAAGRGLQLLFYSVGIGQISSEVPQNLSASRPQDRQFILSSKKLLLSDSGFYLCAWSLGGDTQYFGPGTRLTVL.

The chain employs TRBV4-3 and TRBJ2-1; TRBD1 matches 8 bases. V shed 0 bases, J shed 9 bases, and the junction held 7 bases outside the gene matches. This CDR3 contains 15 residues. Looked up from germline, CDR1 is LGHNA and CDR2 is YSLEER. This chain's CDR3 is CASSQDSRTGREQFF. The CDR3 nucleotides are TGCGCCAGCAGCCAAGATAGTAGGACAGGGCGTGAGCAGTTCTTC.

The J gene is TRBJ1-2, the V gene TRBV2; D ambiguous. Germline V gene lookup returns CDR1 SNHLY and CDR2 FYNNEI. V lost 1 base to trimming and J lost 4 bases, with 13 bases between them. This CDR3 contains 15 residues. The CDR3 loop reads CASSEGPDSTYGYTF. CDR3 DNA: TGTGCCAGCAGTGAAGGGCCGGACTCGACCTATGGCTACACCTTC. Looking up the rest from reference TRBV2 and TRBJ1-2 gives the full variable domain: EPEVTQTPSHQVTQMGQEVILRCVPISNHLYFYWYRQILGQKVEFLVSFYNNEISEKSEIFDDQFSVERPDGSNFTLKIRSTKLEDSAMYFCASSEGPDSTYGYTFGSGTRLTVV.

The V call is TRBV5-1, the J call TRBJ2-2; possibly TRBD2 for D (6 bases). V was trimmed by 0 bases and J by 1 base, leaving 10 bases between them. CDR3 length: 16 residues. Germline loops: CDR1 SGHRS, CDR2 YFSETQ. CDR3: CASSLGREGNTGELFF. The CDR3 region has the DNA TGCGCCAGCAGCTTGGGGAGGGAAGGGAACACCGGGGAGCTGTTTTTT.

This clone has only a few counts. CDR3 DNA: TGTGCCAGCAGTTTTGCCGGGAGGAACACTGAAGCTTTCTTT. Translation gives CASSFAGRNTEAFF. The chain has TRBV6-6 and TRBJ1-1; D is uncertain. Looked up from germline, CDR1 is MNHNY and CDR2 is SVGAGI (reference sequence). V gave up 4 bases and J gave up 1 base, with 10 bases separating them. The CDR3 is made up of 14 amino acids.

This rearrangement joins TRBV21-1 to TRBJ1-5; TRBD1, as called in the table, went unchecked against the DNA. TRBV21-1 is given as a pseudogene. This CDR3 region has 15 residues. In DNA, the CDR3 is TGTGCCAGCAGCAAAGAAAAACAGGGCGGCCAGCCCCAGCATTTT. Its protein is CASSKEKQGGQPQHF.